The source of this T cell receptor (beta chain) is a study of a mutant IDH1 vaccine in newly diagnosed glioma. At the level of the study: Patients were started on vaccination 4-6 weeks after radiotherapy alone, or with temozolomide cycles. Overall study results and limits: Patients showed vaccine-induced immune responses at a rate of roughly 93%.

Comment on this clone: No antigen is known for it.

Sequenced by immunoSEQ multiplex PCR; TCRdb stores in-frame clones only, minus some. Among about 38,000 clones listed, roughly 74% were seen once. The time point was: week 5, during vaccination. Vaccinated patients received 300 ug of mutant IDH1 20-mer peptide per dose, with topical imiquimod. Donors' newly diagnosed IDH1-mutant WHO grade 3 or 4 astrocytomas lacked nuclear ATRX. Source: PBMCs, taken from a glioma patient whose treatment included an IDH1 peptide vaccine. The clonotype was recovered from a man in his forties with glioma.

In nucleotides, the CDR3 is TGTGCCAGCAGCTTAGGGGGGGGGAATAATTCACCCCTCCACTTT. It translates to CASSLGGGNNSPLHF. The chain has TRBV7-9 and TRBJ1-6; the D gene is possibly TRBD1 (5 bases). Germline CDR1 reads SEHNR; CDR2 reads FQNEAQ (reference sequence). The CDR3 spans 15 residues. V was cut by 1 base and J by 5 bases, with 9 bases left in between. The full variable domain, rest sourced from reference TRBV7-9 and TRBJ1-6, is DTGVSQNPRHKITKRGQNVTFRCDPISEHNRLYWYRQTLGQGPEFLTYFQNEAQLEKSRLLSDRFSAERPKGSFSTLEIQRTEQGDSAMYLCASSLGGGNNSPLHFGNGTRLTVT.